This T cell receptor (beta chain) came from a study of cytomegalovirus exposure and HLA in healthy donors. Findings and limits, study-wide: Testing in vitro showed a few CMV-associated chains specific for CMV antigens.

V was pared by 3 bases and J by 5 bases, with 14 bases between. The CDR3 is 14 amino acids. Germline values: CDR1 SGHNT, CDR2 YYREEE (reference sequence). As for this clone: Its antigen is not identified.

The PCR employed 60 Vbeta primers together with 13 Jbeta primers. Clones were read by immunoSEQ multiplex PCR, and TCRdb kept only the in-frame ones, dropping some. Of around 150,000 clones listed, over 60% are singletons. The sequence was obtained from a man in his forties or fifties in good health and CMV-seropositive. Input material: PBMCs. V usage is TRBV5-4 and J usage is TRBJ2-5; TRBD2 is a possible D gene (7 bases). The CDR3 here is CASSSLGGGETQYF. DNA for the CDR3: TGTGCCAGCAGCTCCTTGGGAGGGGGGGAGACCCAGTACTTC.